These T cell receptor beta chains were read from a single sample in a study of T cell responses to AZD1222 COVID-19 vaccine. Assay used: immunoSEQ multiplex PCR; TCRdb lists only in-frame clones, some missing. Of 100,000 or so clones listed, around 84% are singletons. The sample consisted of peripheral blood, taken 28 days after the second AZD1222 dose. All receptors derive from an adult who received the AZD1222 COVID-19 vaccine. Each CDR3 is given with its conserved first and last residue. A D gene is named only where the DNA matches it firmly. The size field is filled for only some rows; it gives once, few, many or a size class.

clone size: NA
D gene: NA
V gene: TRBV11-2
CDR3 length: 16
J gene: TRBJ2-7
CDR3 protein: CASSLDRASVGGEQYF
CDR3 DNA: TGTGCCAGCAGCTTAGATCGAGCTAGCGTAGGGGGAGAGCAGTACTTC

clone size: NA
D gene: NA
V gene: TRBV27
CDR3 length: 13
J gene: TRBJ2-3
CDR3 protein: CASSFVSGDTQYF
CDR3 DNA: TGTGCCAGCAGTTTCGTTTCAGGAGATACGCAGTATTTT

clone size: NA
D gene: NA
V gene: TRBV29-1
CDR3 length: 13
J gene: TRBJ1-2
CDR3 protein: CSISTEDNYGYTF
CDR3 DNA: TGCAGCATATCGACGGAGGATAACTATGGCTACACCTTC

clone size: NA
D gene: TRBD2
V gene: TRBV28
CDR3 length: 14
J gene: TRBJ2-3
CDR3 protein: CASSGGGSTDTQYF
CDR3 DNA: TGTGCCAGCAGTGGCGGGGGTAGCACAGATACGCAGTATTTT

clone size: NA
D gene: NA
V gene: TRBV3-1/TRBV3-2
CDR3 length: 13
J gene: TRBJ2-1
CDR3 protein: CASSSPGWQQQFF
CDR3 DNA: TGTGCCAGCAGCTCCCCGGGCTGGCAGCAGCAGTTCTTC

clone size: NA
D gene: TRBD2
V gene: TRBV5-4
CDR3 length: 12
J gene: TRBJ2-3
CDR3 protein: CASSYSGRAQYF
CDR3 DNA: TGTGCCAGCAGCTATAGCGGGAGGGCGCAGTATTTT

clone size: NA
D gene: TRBD2
V gene: TRBV29-1
CDR3 length: 13
J gene: TRBJ2-7
CDR3 protein: CTVRNRGEYEQYF
CDR3 DNA: TGCACGGTTCGCAATCGGGGGGAATACGAGCAGTACTTC

clone size: once
D gene: NA
V gene: TRBV28
CDR3 length: 15
J gene: TRBJ1-6
CDR3 protein: CASSSLGGDYSPLHF
CDR3 DNA: TGTGCCAGCAGTTCCCTGGGAGGGGACTATTCACCCCTCCACTTT

clone size: NA
D gene: NA
V gene: TRBV9
CDR3 length: 15
J gene: TRBJ1-6
CDR3 protein: CASSPRTANNSPLHF
CDR3 DNA: TGTGCCAGCAGCCCCCGGACAGCAAATAATTCACCCCTCCACTTT

clone size: NA
D gene: NA
V gene: TRBV12-5
CDR3 length: 11
J gene: TRBJ2-5
CDR3 protein: CASGLGETQYF
CDR3 DNA: TGTGCTAGTGGTTTGGGAGAGACCCAGTACTTC

clone size: NA
D gene: NA
V gene: TRBV28
CDR3 length: 16
J gene: TRBJ2-1
CDR3 protein: CASSLVASVRYNEQFF
CDR3 DNA: TGTGCCAGCAGTTTAGTAGCGAGCGTGCGCTACAATGAGCAGTTCTTC

clone size: NA
D gene: TRBD1
V gene: TRBV24-1
CDR3 length: 16
J gene: TRBJ1-5
CDR3 protein: CATSDTGQGRNQPQHF
CDR3 DNA: TGTGCCACCAGTGACACGGGACAGGGTAGGAATCAGCCCCAGCATTTT

clone size: NA
D gene: NA
V gene: TRBV6-6
CDR3 length: 13
J gene: TRBJ2-2
CDR3 protein: CASSPRYTGELFF
CDR3 DNA: TGTGCCAGCAGCCCCAGATACACCGGGGAGCTGTTTTTT

clone size: NA
D gene: NA
V gene: TRBV4-2
CDR3 length: 15
J gene: TRBJ2-2
CDR3 protein: CASSQGVDAAGELFF
CDR3 DNA: TGTGCCAGCAGCCAAGGTGTTGACGCCGCGGGGGAGCTGTTTTTT

clone size: NA
D gene: TRBD1
V gene: TRBV10-1
CDR3 length: 16
J gene: TRBJ2-2
CDR3 protein: CASSDPGQGVTGELFF
CDR3 DNA: TGCGCCAGCAGTGACCCAGGACAGGGAGTCACCGGGGAGCTGTTTTTT

clone size: few
D gene: NA
V gene: TRBV29-1
CDR3 length: 14
J gene: TRBJ1-2
CDR3 protein: CSVTEQFPSYGYTF
CDR3 DNA: TGCAGCGTCACCGAACAATTCCCTTCATATGGCTACACCTTC

clone size: NA
D gene: TRBD1
V gene: TRBV5-6
CDR3 length: 16
J gene: TRBJ1-6
CDR3 protein: CASSRADRVWNSPLHF
CDR3 DNA: TGTGCCAGCAGCCGCGCGGACAGGGTCTGGAATTCACCCCTCCACTTT

clone size: NA
D gene: NA
V gene: TRBV20-1
CDR3 length: 11
J gene: TRBJ1-2
CDR3 protein: CSARVLYGYTF
CDR3 DNA: TGCAGTGCTAGAGTGCTCTATGGCTACACCTTC

clone size: NA
D gene: TRBD1
V gene: TRBV2
CDR3 length: 17
J gene: TRBJ2-3
CDR3 protein: CASSERGLKAGTDTQYF
CDR3 DNA: TGTGCCAGCAGTGAAAGGGGGCTAAAAGCGGGCACAGATACGCAGTATTTT

clone size: NA
D gene: NA
V gene: TRBV5-6
CDR3 length: 16
J gene: TRBJ2-3
CDR3 protein: CASSLVFGGVSDTQYF
CDR3 DNA: TGTGCCAGCAGCTTGGTGTTCGGAGGAGTATCAGATACGCAGTATTTT

clone size: NA
D gene: NA
V gene: TRBV11-2
CDR3 length: 14
J gene: TRBJ2-7
CDR3 protein: CASSLNGGSYEQYF
CDR3 DNA: TGTGCCAGCAGCTTAAACGGCGGATCCTACGAGCAGTACTTC

clone size: NA
D gene: TRBD2
V gene: TRBV11-3
CDR3 length: 16
J gene: TRBJ2-3
CDR3 protein: CASSLALAGGEDTQYF
CDR3 DNA: TGTGCCAGCAGCTTAGCCCTAGCGGGAGGTGAAGATACGCAGTATTTT

clone size: NA
D gene: NA
V gene: TRBV2
CDR3 length: 13
J gene: TRBJ1-1
CDR3 protein: CASSSTANTEAFF
CDR3 DNA: TGTGCCAGCAGTTCGACAGCGAACACTGAAGCTTTCTTT

clone size: NA
D gene: NA
V gene: TRBV28
CDR3 length: 12
J gene: TRBJ2-1
CDR3 protein: CASRGTYNEQFF
CDR3 DNA: TGTGCGTCCCGCGGGACATACAATGAGCAGTTCTTC

clone size: NA
D gene: TRBD1
V gene: TRBV7-9
CDR3 length: 16
J gene: TRBJ2-1
CDR3 protein: CASSFPVTGSYNEQFF
CDR3 DNA: TGTGCCAGCAGCTTCCCCGTGACAGGGTCCTACAATGAGCAGTTCTTC

clone size: NA
D gene: TRBD1
V gene: TRBV29-1
CDR3 length: 13
J gene: TRBJ1-2
CDR3 protein: CSVEGRTGDGYTF
CDR3 DNA: TGCAGCGTTGAAGGCCGGACAGGGGATGGCTACACCTTC

clone size: NA
D gene: NA
V gene: TRBV12-3/TRBV12-4
CDR3 length: 12
J gene: TRBJ2-2
CDR3 protein: CASSDQTGELFF
CDR3 DNA: TGTGCCAGCAGCGACCAGACCGGGGAGCTGTTTTTT

clone size: NA
D gene: NA
V gene: TRBV24-1
CDR3 length: 16
J gene: TRBJ2-7
CDR3 protein: CATSDSTGGLAGKQYF
CDR3 DNA: TGTGCCACCAGTGATTCCACTGGGGGACTTGCGGGGAAACAGTACTTC

clone size: few
D gene: TRBD1
V gene: TRBV7-2
CDR3 length: 16
J gene: TRBJ1-2
CDR3 protein: CASSSSRTGGSYGYTF
CDR3 DNA: TGTGCCAGCAGCTCAAGTCGGACAGGGGGCTCCTATGGCTACACCTTC

clone size: NA
D gene: NA
V gene: TRBV6-5
CDR3 length: 13
J gene: TRBJ2-2
CDR3 protein: CASRGTGFGELFF
CDR3 DNA: TGTGCCAGCAGGGGGACTGGTTTCGGGGAGCTGTTTTTT

clone size: NA
D gene: NA
V gene: TRBV3-1/TRBV3-2
CDR3 length: 16
J gene: TRBJ2-2
CDR3 protein: CASSQGGRQNTGELFF
CDR3 DNA: TGTGCCAGCAGCCAAGGTGGCAGACAGAACACCGGGGAGCTGTTTTTT

clone size: NA
D gene: TRBD2
V gene: TRBV7-9
CDR3 length: 15
J gene: TRBJ2-3
CDR3 protein: CASSSGGSSTDTQYF
CDR3 DNA: TGTGCCAGCAGCTCCGGGGGGTCTAGCACAGATACGCAGTATTTT

clone size: NA
D gene: NA
V gene: TRBV28
CDR3 length: 14
J gene: TRBJ1-1
CDR3 protein: CASLMGGSNTEAFF
CDR3 DNA: TGTGCCAGCCTGATGGGGGGCTCGAACACTGAAGCTTTCTTT

clone size: NA
D gene: NA
V gene: TRBV30
CDR3 length: 15
J gene: TRBJ2-5
CDR3 protein: CAWSVGQAIQETQYF
CDR3 DNA: TGTGCCTGGAGTGTAGGGCAGGCCATCCAAGAGACCCAGTACTTC

clone size: NA
D gene: NA
V gene: TRBV12-3/TRBV12-4
CDR3 length: 13
J gene: TRBJ2-5
CDR3 protein: CASSLSGEETQYF
CDR3 DNA: TGTGCCAGCAGTTTATCAGGGGAAGAGACCCAGTACTTC

clone size: few
D gene: NA
V gene: TRBV7-2
CDR3 length: 12
J gene: TRBJ1-2
CDR3 protein: CASSPTAYGYTF
CDR3 DNA: TGTGCCAGCAGCCCCACGGCCTATGGCTACACCTTC

clone size: NA
D gene: TRBD1
V gene: TRBV15
CDR3 length: 15
J gene: TRBJ1-4
CDR3 protein: CATSRGGTGVKKLFF
CDR3 DNA: TGTGCCACCAGCAGGGGTGGGACAGGGGTAAAAAAACTGTTTTTT

clone size: NA
D gene: TRBD2
V gene: TRBV6-5
CDR3 length: 14
J gene: TRBJ2-1
CDR3 protein: CASSYSGLVNEQFF
CDR3 DNA: TGTGCCAGCAGTTACTCAGGACTAGTCAATGAGCAGTTCTTC

clone size: NA
D gene: NA
V gene: TRBV13
CDR3 length: 15
J gene: TRBJ2-5
CDR3 protein: CASSYNTGWQETQYF
CDR3 DNA: TGTGCCAGCAGCTACAATACAGGCTGGCAAGAGACCCAGTACTTC

clone size: few
D gene: NA
V gene: TRBV4-1
CDR3 length: 14
J gene: TRBJ1-1
CDR3 protein: CASRDGFMNTEAFF
CDR3 DNA: TGCGCCAGCAGGGACGGTTTCATGAACACTGAAGCTTTCTTT

clone size: NA
D gene: TRBD2
V gene: TRBV7-6
CDR3 length: 18
J gene: TRBJ2-2
CDR3 protein: CASSLATSGGASLGELFF
CDR3 DNA: TGTGCCAGCAGCTTAGCGACTAGCGGGGGGGCCAGCCTTGGGGAGCTGTTTTTT